What follows are 9 T cell receptor beta chains derived from one specimen sequenced in a study of PD-1 blockade in mismatch repair-deficient tumors. Only in-frame clones appear in the TCRdb table, and some are missing; sequencing was by immunoSEQ multiplex PCR. The table includes more than 50,000 clones, about 91% detected once. Sequenced material: peripheral blood, taken 52 weeks after starting pembrolizumab. The receptors originated from an adult with mismatch repair-deficient cancer.

The chain joins TRBV29-1 to TRBJ2-3; 10 bases are shared with TRBD1. Germline CDR1 and CDR2: SQVTM and ANQGSEA. The J segment lost 3 bases and the V segment lost 4 bases, leaving 4 bases of the junction unmatched. The length of the CDR3 is 14 residues. The CDR3 region is CSVAGQGWTDTQYF. As DNA, the CDR3 is TGCAGCGTTGCGGGACAGGGGTGGACAGATACGCAGTATTTT.

This rearrangement joins TRBV5-1 to TRBJ2-5; perhaps TRBD1 as D (5 bases). This CDR3 is built from 14 residues. From germline, CDR1 is SGHRS and CDR2 YFSETQ. Trimming removed 4 bases from V and 5 bases from J, with 15 bases in between. The CDR3 region is CASSQGAGLETQYF. CDR3 DNA sequence: TGCGCCAGCAGCCAGGGTGCAGGCCTTGAGACCCAGTACTTC.

This CDR3 reads CASLNTGELFF. DNA of the CDR3: TGCGCCAGCCTGAACACCGGGGAGCTGTTTTTT. This sequence joins TRBV10-2 and TRBJ2-2, with D uncertain. This CDR3 spans 11 amino acids. Trimming shortened V by 8 bases and J by 1 base, and 2 bases separated the two germline ends. Looked up from germline, CDR1 is WSHSY and CDR2 is SAAADI.

This clone has just one count. The chain uses TRBV9 and TRBJ2-1; a weak D match, TRBD2 (6 bases). The V end was cut by 0 bases, the J end by 2 bases, with 12 bases between. The germline gives CDR1 SGDLS, CDR2 YYNGEE. This CDR3 is built from 16 residues. The DNA of the CDR3 is TGTGCCAGCAGCGTAGTGGACGGGAGTGCCTACAATGAGCAGTTCTTC. It encodes CASSVVDGSAYNEQFF.

The V and J genes are TRBV5-6 and TRBJ2-7; D is unclear. This CDR3 region has 15 residues. Trimming removed 2 bases from V and 2 bases from J, with 14 bases in between. Germline CDR1 is SGHDT and CDR2 is YYEEEE. DNA for the CDR3: TGTGCCAGCAGCTTCAGGAGTTGGTCAGCCTACGAGCAGTACTTC. It encodes CASSFRSWSAYEQYF.

The rearrangement uses TRBV5-6 and TRBJ2-3; possible D gene TRBD2, 5 bases. The V gene's germline CDR1 is SGHDT and CDR2 YYEEEE. The CDR3 has 17 amino acids. V gave up 4 bases and J gave up 0 bases, with 18 bases separating them. The CDR3 region is CASSPAYTGTSTDTQYF. DNA of the CDR3: TGTGCCAGCAGCCCTGCATATACGGGAACTAGCACAGATACGCAGTATTTT.

This clone was seen only a few times. The gene calls are TRBV6-5 and TRBJ2-3; tentative D call: TRBD2 (5 bases). Germline CDR1 reads MNHEY; CDR2 reads SVGAGI. Trimming cost V 2 bases and J 1 base, with 13 bases left between them. There are 16 residues in the CDR3. The CDR3: CASSYPSDSGTDTQYF. As DNA, the CDR3 is TGTGCCAGCAGTTACCCTAGTGATAGCGGCACAGATACGCAGTATTTT.

The J gene is TRBJ2-3, the V gene TRBV5-5, with a weak D call TRBD1 (5 bases). The CDR3 totals 15 residues. Germline values: CDR1 SGHKS, CDR2 YYEKEE (reference sequence). With 4 bases removed from V and 0 bases from J, the gap between germline ends came to 12 bases. CDR3 in DNA: TGTGCCAGCAGCCTCAGACAGCCTAGCACAGATACGCAGTATTTT. Amino acids: CASSLRQPSTDTQYF.

This clone appeared a few times. This chain uses TRBV11-2 with TRBJ2-7; no definite D call. This CDR3 spans 14 amino acids. CDR1 and CDR2 from the germline V gene are SGHAT and FQNNGV. V lost 3 bases and J 4 bases, leaving 13 bases between the germline ends. The CDR3 DNA is TGTGCCAGCAGCTTTAGCCCCGACCCGTACGAGCAGTACTTC. It translates to CASSFSPDPYEQYF.